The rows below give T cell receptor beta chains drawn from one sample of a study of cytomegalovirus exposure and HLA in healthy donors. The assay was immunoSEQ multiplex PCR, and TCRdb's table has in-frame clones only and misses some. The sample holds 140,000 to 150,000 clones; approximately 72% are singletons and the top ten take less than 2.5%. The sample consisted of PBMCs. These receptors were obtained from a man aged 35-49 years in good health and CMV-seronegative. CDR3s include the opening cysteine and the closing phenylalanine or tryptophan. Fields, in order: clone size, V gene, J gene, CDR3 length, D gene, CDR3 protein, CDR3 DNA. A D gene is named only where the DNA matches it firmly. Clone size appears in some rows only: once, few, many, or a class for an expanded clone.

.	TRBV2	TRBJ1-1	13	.	CASSEIQGTEAFF	TGTGCCAGCAGTGAGATTCAGGGCACTGAAGCTTTCTTT
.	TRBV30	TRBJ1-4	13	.	CAWNSATNEKLFF	TGTGCCTGGAATAGTGCAACTAATGAAAAACTGTTTTTT
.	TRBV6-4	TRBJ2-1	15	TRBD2	CASSDEAGESNEQFF	TGTGCCAGCAGTGATGAGGCGGGAGAATCCAATGAGCAGTTCTTC
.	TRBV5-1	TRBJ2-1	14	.	CASSFQTTSNEQFF	TGCGCCAGCAGCTTTCAAACGACTAGCAATGAGCAGTTCTTC
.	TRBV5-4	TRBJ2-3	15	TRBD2	CASSLDAGGVTTQYF	TGTGCCAGCAGCTTGGACGCGGGGGGGGTTACTACGCAGTATTTT
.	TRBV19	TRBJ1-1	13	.	CASSTPGGHRAFF	TGTGCCAGTAGTACCCCGGGGGGACACAGAGCTTTCTTT
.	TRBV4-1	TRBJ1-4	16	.	CASSSAGGPTNEKLFF	TGCGCCAGCAGCTCGGCCGGGGGACCAACTAATGAAAAACTGTTTTTT
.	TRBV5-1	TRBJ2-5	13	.	CASSPQGRETQYF	TGCGCCAGCAGCCCACAGGGGAGGGAGACCCAGTACTTC
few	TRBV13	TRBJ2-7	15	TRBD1	CASSLEGQGIYEQYF	TGTGCCAGCAGCTTAGAGGGACAGGGCATTTACGAGCAGTACTTC
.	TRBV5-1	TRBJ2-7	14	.	CASSPGYPKYEQYF	TGCGCCAGCAGTCCCGGGTACCCAAAATACGAGCAGTACTTC
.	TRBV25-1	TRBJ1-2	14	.	CASSDLGENYGYTF	TGTGCCAGCAGTGACCTCGGGGAAAACTATGGCTACACCTTC
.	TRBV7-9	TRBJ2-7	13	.	CASRLGDNYEQYF	TGTGCCAGCAGACTGGGGGACAATTACGAGCAGTACTTC
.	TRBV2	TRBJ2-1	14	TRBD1	CASSGDRGYNEQFF	TGTGCCAGCAGTGGGGACAGGGGCTACAATGAGCAGTTCTTC
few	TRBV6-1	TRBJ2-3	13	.	CASSDNPTYTQYF	TGTGCCAGCAGTGATAACCCCACATATACGCAGTATTTT
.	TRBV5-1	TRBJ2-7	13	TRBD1	CAKPSGQGGEQYF	TGCGCCAAACCCTCGGGACAGGGTGGCGAGCAGTACTTC
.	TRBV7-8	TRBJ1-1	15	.	CASSLATGVDTEAFF	TGTGCCAGCAGCTTGGCCACGGGTGTTGACACTGAAGCTTTCTTT
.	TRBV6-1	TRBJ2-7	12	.	CASSRTTYEQYF	TGTGCCAGCTCCCGCACAACCTACGAGCAGTACTTC
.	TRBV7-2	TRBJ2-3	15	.	CASSLRTTSTDTQYF	TGTGCCAGCAGCTTAAGGACTACTAGCACAGATACGCAGTATTTT
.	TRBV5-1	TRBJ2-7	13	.	CASSSFERGEQYF	TGCGCCAGCAGCTCCTTTGAGAGAGGGGAGCAGTACTTC
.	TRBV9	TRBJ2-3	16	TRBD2	CASSVGTSGSTDTQYF	TGTGCCAGCAGCGTAGGGACTAGCGGGAGCACAGATACGCAGTATTTT
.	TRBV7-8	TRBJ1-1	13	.	CASSLLLTVKAFF	TGTGCCAGCAGCTTGCTACTTACAGTCAAAGCTTTCTTT
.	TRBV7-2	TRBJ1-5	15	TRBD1	CASSFAAGGVQPQNF	TGTGCCAGCAGCTTCGCCGCAGGGGGCGTTCAGCCCCAGAATTTT
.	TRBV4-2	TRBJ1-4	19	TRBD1	CASSQEGTGGYLKNEKLFF	TGTGCCAGCAGCCAAGAGGGGACAGGCGGTTACCTTAAGAATGAAAAACTGTTTTTT
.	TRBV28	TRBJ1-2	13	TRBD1	CASRISGGYGYTF	TGTGCCAGCAGGATCTCAGGGGGCTATGGCTACACCTTC
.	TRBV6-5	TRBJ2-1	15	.	CASSYGYTGFNEQFF	TGTGCCAGCAGTTACGGGTATACAGGGTTCAATGAGCAGTTCTTC
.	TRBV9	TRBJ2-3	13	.	CASSVGLGGTQYF	TGTGCCAGCAGCGTAGGGTTAGGGGGTACGCAGTATTTT
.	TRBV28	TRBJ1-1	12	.	CASSRVRTEAFF	TGTGCCAGCAGTCGGGTTAGGACTGAAGCTTTCTTT
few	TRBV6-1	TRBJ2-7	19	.	CASSDLGQYYGGNGYEQYF	TGTGCCAGCAGTGACCTTGGACAGTACTACGGCGGAAATGGTTACGAGCAGTACTTC
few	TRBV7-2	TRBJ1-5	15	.	CASSLQGGTNQPQHF	TGTGCCAGCAGCTTGCAGGGAGGCACCAATCAGCCCCAGCATTTT
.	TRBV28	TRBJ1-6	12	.	CASREDNSPLHF	TGTGCCAGCAGGGAGGATAATTCACCCCTCCACTTT
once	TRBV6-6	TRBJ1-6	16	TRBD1	CASTPTTGDYNSPLHF	TGTGCCAGCACACCTACGACAGGGGACTATAATTCACCCCTCCACTTT
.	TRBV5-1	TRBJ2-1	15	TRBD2	CASSLFTSDYNEQFF	TGCGCCAGCAGCTTGTTCACTAGCGACTACAATGAGCAGTTCTTC
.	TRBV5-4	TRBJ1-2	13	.	CASSLVTGVGYTF	TGTGCCAGCAGCTTGGTTACCGGGGTTGGCTACACCTTC
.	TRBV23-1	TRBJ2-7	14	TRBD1	CASPIWDRAYEQYF	TGCGCCAGTCCGATCTGGGACAGAGCCTACGAGCAGTACTTC
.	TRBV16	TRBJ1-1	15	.	CASSQAPVPGLGAFF	TGTGCCAGCAGCCAAGCACCGGTGCCGGGACTAGGAGCTTTCTTT
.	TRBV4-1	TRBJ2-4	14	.	CASSHRLAKNIQYF	TGCGCCAGCAGCCATCGACTAGCCAAAAACATTCAGTACTTC
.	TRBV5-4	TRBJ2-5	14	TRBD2	CASSLRGVGGTQYF	TGTGCCAGCAGCTTGCGGGGGGTGGGGGGGACCCAGTACTTC
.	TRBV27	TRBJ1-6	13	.	CASSFFGGDPLHF	TGTGCCAGCAGTTTTTTTGGGGGGGATCCCCTCCACTTT
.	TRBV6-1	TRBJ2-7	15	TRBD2	CASREAGGPLNEQYF	TGTGCCAGCAGGGAAGCGGGGGGGCCTTTGAACGAGCAGTACTTC
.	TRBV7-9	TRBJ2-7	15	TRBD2	CASSYSRGLAYEQYF	TGTGCCAGCAGCTACAGTCGGGGACTAGCCTACGAGCAGTACTTC
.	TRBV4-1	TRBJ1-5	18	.	CASSQGQGRTYSNQPQNF	TGCGCCAGCAGCCAAGGGCAGGGGCGAACCTATAGCAATCAGCCCCAGAATTTT
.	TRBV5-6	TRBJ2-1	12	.	CASSPGVAEQFF	TGTGCCAGCAGCCCCGGGGTCGCTGAGCAGTTCTTC
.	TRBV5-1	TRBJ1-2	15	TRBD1	CATSRGGTDNYGYTF	TGCGCCACCAGTAGAGGGGGGACAGATAACTATGGCTACACCTTC
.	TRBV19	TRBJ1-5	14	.	CASTKPQAGQPQHF	TGTGCCAGTACTAAACCCCAGGCGGGGCAGCCCCAGCATTTT
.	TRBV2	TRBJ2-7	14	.	CASRVRGSAYEQYF	TGTGCCAGCAGGGTGAGGGGGTCAGCCTACGAGCAGTACTTC
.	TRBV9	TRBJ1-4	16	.	CASSLNRGVPPGKLFF	TGTGCCAGCAGCCTAAATCGGGGAGTTCCGCCTGGAAAACTGTTTTTT
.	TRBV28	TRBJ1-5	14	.	CASSLGAGPQPQHF	TGTGCCAGCAGTTTAGGGGCGGGGCCGCAGCCCCAGCATTTT
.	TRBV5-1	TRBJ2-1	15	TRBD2	CASSLVAGGPSEQFF	TGCGCCAGCAGCTTGGTAGCGGGAGGGCCCAGTGAGCAGTTCTTC
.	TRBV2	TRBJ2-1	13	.	CASTFSSYNEQFF	TGTGCCAGCACCTTTAGCTCCTACAATGAGCAGTTCTTC
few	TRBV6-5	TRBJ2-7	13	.	CASNDGSLYEQYF	TGTGCCAGCAATGACGGGAGTCTCTACGAGCAGTACTTC
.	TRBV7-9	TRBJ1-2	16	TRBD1	CASSPNSGTGGHGYTF	TGTGCCAGCAGCCCAAATTCCGGGACAGGGGGCCATGGCTACACCTTC